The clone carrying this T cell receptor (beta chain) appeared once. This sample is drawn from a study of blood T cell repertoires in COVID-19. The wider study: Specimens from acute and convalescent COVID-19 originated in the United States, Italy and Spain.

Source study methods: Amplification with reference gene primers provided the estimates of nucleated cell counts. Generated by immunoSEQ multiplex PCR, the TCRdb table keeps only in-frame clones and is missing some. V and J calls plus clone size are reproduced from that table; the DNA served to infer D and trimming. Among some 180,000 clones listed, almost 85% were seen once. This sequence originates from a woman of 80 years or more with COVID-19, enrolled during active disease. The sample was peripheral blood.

The CDR3 sequence: CASSLQPGQGALETQYF. The CDR3, as DNA: TGCGCCAGCAGCTTGCAACCGGGACAGGGGGCGTTGGAGACCCAGTACTTC. V usage is TRBV5-1 and J usage is TRBJ2-5; 12 bases align to TRBD1. CDR1 is SGHRS and CDR2 is YFSETQ in the germline V gene. The CDR3 has 17 amino acids. Trimming cost V 1 base and J 5 bases; bases outside gene matches: 9. Together with reference TRBV5-1 and TRBJ2-5, the CDR3 gives the full variable domain: KAGVTQTPRYLIKTRGQQVTLSCSPISGHRSVSWYQQTPGQGLQFLFEYFSETQRNKGNFPGRFSGRQFSNSRSEMNVSTLELGDSALYLCASSLQPGQGALETQYFGPGTRLLVL.